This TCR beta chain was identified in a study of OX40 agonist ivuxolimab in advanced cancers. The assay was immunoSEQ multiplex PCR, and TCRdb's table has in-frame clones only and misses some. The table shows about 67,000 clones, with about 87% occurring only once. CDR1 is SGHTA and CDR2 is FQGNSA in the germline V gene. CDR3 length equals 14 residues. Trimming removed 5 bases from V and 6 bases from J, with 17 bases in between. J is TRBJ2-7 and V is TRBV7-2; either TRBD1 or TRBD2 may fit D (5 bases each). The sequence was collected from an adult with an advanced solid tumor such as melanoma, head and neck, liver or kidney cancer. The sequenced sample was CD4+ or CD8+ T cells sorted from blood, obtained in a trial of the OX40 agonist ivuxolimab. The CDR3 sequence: CASSQTPGRSEQYF. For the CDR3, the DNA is TGTGCCAGCAGCCAGACCCCGGGACGCAGCGAGCAGTACTTC.